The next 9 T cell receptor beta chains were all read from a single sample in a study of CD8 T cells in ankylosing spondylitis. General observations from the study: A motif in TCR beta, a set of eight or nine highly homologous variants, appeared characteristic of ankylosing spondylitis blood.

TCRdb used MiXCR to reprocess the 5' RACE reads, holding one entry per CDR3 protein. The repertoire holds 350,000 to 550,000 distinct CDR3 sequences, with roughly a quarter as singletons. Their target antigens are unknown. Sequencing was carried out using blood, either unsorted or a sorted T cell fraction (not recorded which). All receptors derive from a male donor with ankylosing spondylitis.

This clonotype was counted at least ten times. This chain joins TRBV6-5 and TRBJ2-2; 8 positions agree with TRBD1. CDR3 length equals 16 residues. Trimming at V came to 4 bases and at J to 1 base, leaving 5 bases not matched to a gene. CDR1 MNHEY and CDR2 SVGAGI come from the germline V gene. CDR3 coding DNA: TGTGCCAGCAGTTTAACCGGGACAGGGAACACCGGGGAGCTGTTTTTT. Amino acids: CASSLTGTGNTGELFF.

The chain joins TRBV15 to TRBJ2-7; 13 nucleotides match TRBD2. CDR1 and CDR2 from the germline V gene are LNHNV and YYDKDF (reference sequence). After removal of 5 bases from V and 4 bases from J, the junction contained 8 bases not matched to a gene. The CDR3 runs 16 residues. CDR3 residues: CATSGGGLAGFYEQYV. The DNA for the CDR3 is TGTGCCACCAGCGGGGGGGGACTAGCGGGATTTTACGAGCAGTACGTC.

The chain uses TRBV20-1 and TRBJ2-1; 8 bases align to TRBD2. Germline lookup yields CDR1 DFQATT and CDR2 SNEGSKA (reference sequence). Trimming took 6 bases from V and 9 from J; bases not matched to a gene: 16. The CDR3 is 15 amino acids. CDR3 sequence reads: CSAYPGTRLGGEQFF. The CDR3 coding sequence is TGCAGTGCCTACCCCGGGACTAGGTTGGGAGGTGAGCAGTTCTTC.

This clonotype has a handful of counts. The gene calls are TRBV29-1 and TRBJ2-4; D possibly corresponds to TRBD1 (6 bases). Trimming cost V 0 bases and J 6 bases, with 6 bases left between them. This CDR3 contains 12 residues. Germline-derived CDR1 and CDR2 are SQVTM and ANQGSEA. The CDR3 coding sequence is TGCAGCGTTGAAGAGGACAGAAACATTCAGTACTTC. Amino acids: CSVEEDRNIQYF.

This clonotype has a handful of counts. CDR3 in DNA: TGCAGCGTTGATGTTCCGACCCGCTCCTACAATGAGCAGTTCTTC. This gives the protein CSVDVPTRSYNEQFF. The chain is built from TRBV29-1 and TRBJ2-1; D remains unclear. CDR1 is SQVTM and CDR2 is ANQGSEA in the germline V gene. Trimming stripped 3 bases from V and 0 bases from J, with 12 bases between. The CDR3 contains 15 residues.

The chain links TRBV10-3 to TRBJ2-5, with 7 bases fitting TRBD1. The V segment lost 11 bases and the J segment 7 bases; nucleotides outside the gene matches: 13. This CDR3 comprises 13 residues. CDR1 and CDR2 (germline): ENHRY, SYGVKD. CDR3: CASGTEGEGTQYF. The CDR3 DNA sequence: TGTGCCTCAGGGACAGAAGGGGAAGGGACCCAGTACTTC.

This CDR3 reads CASALAGAGETQYF. The CDR3 nucleotides read TGTGCCAGCGCACTAGCGGGAGCGGGAGAGACCCAGTACTTC. The V call is TRBV27, the J call TRBJ2-5, with TRBD2 identical over 11 bases. J lost 4 bases, V lost 8 bases, and 6 bases had no gene match. Germline V gene data show CDR1 as MNHEY and CDR2 as SMNVEV (reference sequence). The CDR3 length is 14 residues.

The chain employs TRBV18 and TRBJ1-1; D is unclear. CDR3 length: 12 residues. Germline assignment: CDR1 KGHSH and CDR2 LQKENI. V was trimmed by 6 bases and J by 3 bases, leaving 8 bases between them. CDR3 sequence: CASSAEHTEAFF. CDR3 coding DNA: TGTGCCAGCTCGGCGGAGCACACTGAAGCTTTCTTT.

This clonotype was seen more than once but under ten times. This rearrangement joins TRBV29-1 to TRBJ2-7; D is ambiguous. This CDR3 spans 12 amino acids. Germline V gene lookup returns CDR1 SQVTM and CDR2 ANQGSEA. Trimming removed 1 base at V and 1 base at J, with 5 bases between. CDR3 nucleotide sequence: TGCAGCGTTGAAGCCGGGTCCTACGAGCAGTACTTC. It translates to CSVEAGSYEQYF.